One sample yielded the 2 T cell receptor beta chains listed below, sequenced in a study of HIV-infected children after antiretroviral therapy interruption. Unique molecular identifiers were included in an RNA-based 3' RACE TCR library. MiXCR, run by TCRdb on the 3' RACE reads, gives a single entry per CDR3 protein. The sample has some 15,000 distinct CDR3 sequences, around 3.4% seen once. Treatment meaning: PENTA 11 planned treatment interruption arm or continuous ART arm. Sequencing used CD45RO+ CD8+ T cells from PBMCs, pooled from several time points, obtained from a donor given antiretroviral therapy, either interrupted or continuous. This sample's subset: memory CD8+ CD45RO+ CD45RA- T cells. Receptors were obtained from a pool of human donors with HIV.

This clonotype has ten or more counts. The rearrangement joins TRBV12-3 or TRBV12-4 to TRBJ2-6, with TRBD2 as a possible D gene (5 bases). Trimming left V 8 bases short and J 0 bases short, with 8 bases between. This CDR3 contains 14 residues. The CDR3 DNA is TGTGCCAGCCGGACTGACTCTGGGGCCAACGTCCTGACTTTC. It codes for CASRTDSGANVLTF.

This clonotype came up a few times. J is TRBJ2-7 and V is TRBV14; D unresolved. The CDR3 has 14 residues. V gave up 0 bases and J gave up 6 bases, with 12 bases separating them. The V gene's germline CDR1 is SGHDN and CDR2 FVKESK. The CDR3 DNA follows: TGTGCCAGCAGCCAAGATTTCAGCCCCGCCGAGCAGTACTTC. It translates to CASSQDFSPAEQYF.